This T cell receptor (beta chain) was profiled in a study of blood T cell repertoires in COVID-19. Study at large: Some COVID-19 samples were acute and others convalescent; all came from the United States, Italy and Spain.

The data were produced by immunoSEQ multiplex PCR, yet TCRdb's version contains in-frame clones alone and is incomplete. Here the sample spans about 330,000 clones, around 87% being singletons. V was clipped by 3 bases and J by 6 bases; unmatched bases: 5. Germline V gives CDR1 SEHNR, CDR2 FQNEAQ (reference sequence). The CDR3 consists of 16 residues. This TCR came from a woman aged 30 to 39 who had recovered from COVID-19. The V gene is TRBV7-9, the J gene TRBJ2-2; 12 nucleotides agree with TRBD2. The specimen was PBMCs or T cells enriched from blood (not recorded which). CDR3 sequence: CASSLTSGGPAGELFF. CDR3 in DNA: TGTGCCAGCAGCTTGACTAGCGGGGGACCCGCCGGGGAGCTGTTTTTT.